This T cell receptor (beta chain) emerged from a study of metastatic and nonmetastatic thyroid tumors. Germline loops: CDR1 SGHTA, CDR2 FQGTGA. The CDR3 extends over 13 amino acids. With 4 bases removed from V and 14 bases from J, the gap between germline ends came to 20 bases. TCRdb re-called clones from the PCR reads using MiXCR. The sample shows 19,000 or so clones, roughly 30% of them seen only once. No patient received treatment before thyroid surgery. This clone was observed a few times. As yet, its antigen is unknown. Different DNA sequences within this sample yield the same CDR3. Findings of the study overall: Within blood and tumor, benign nodules reportedly had significantly lower TCR beta diversity than malignant thyroid tumors did.

This TCR derives from a male donor with papillary thyroid cancer or a benign thyroid nodule (not recorded which). Some clones in this sample may be carry-over from other donors' samples. V and J are TRBV7-3 and TRBJ1-1; no definite D call. Sequencing was performed on tumor tissue. The CDR3 nucleotides are TGTGCCAGCAGCTCACAGACAAGCACTGAGGCCTTCTTT. It translates to CASSSQTSTEAFF.